Listed below are T cell receptor beta chains from one sample, sequenced in a study of blood T cell repertoires in COVID-19. The data were produced by immunoSEQ multiplex PCR, yet TCRdb's version contains in-frame clones alone and is incomplete. The table has 250,000 to 350,000 clones, about 80% seen once. Sequences were obtained from peripheral blood. The receptors originated from a person aged 65-85 years with COVID-19, enrolled during active disease. The CDR3 runs from the conserved cysteine through the conserved F or W. The order of the fields is D gene, clone size, J gene, V gene, CDR3 DNA, CDR3 protein. The D gene is left open where the match is weak. Part of the rows lack a size; the others show once, few, many or a class for expanded clones.

D gene: .
clone size: .
J gene: TRBJ2-2
V gene: TRBV5-1
CDR3 DNA: TGCGCCAGCAGCACACAGGTCACCGGGGAGCTGTTTTTT
CDR3 protein: CASSTQVTGELFF

D gene: .
clone size: .
J gene: TRBJ1-6
V gene: TRBV14
CDR3 DNA: TGTGCCAGCAGCCAAGCACAGGGAAATTCACCCCTCCACTTT
CDR3 protein: CASSQAQGNSPLHF

D gene: TRBD1
clone size: .
J gene: TRBJ1-6
V gene: TRBV30
CDR3 DNA: TGTGCCTGTAAAAGGACAGGTGAATATAATTCACCCCTCCACTTT
CDR3 protein: CACKRTGEYNSPLHF

D gene: TRBD1
clone size: once
J gene: TRBJ1-5
V gene: TRBV5-1
CDR3 DNA: TGCGCCAGCAGCCGAGACGGGACAGGGTTACAGCCCCAGCATTTT
CDR3 protein: CASSRDGTGLQPQHF

D gene: .
clone size: .
J gene: TRBJ1-4
V gene: TRBV3-1/TRBV3-2
CDR3 DNA: TGTGCCAGCAGCTCGACATCCCGTAATGAAAAACTGTTTTTT
CDR3 protein: CASSSTSRNEKLFF

D gene: TRBD1
clone size: .
J gene: TRBJ2-1
V gene: TRBV19
CDR3 DNA: TGTGCCAGCCGGGACAGCGGATACAATGAGCAGTTCTTC
CDR3 protein: CASRDSGYNEQFF

D gene: TRBD1
clone size: .
J gene: TRBJ1-2
V gene: TRBV9
CDR3 DNA: TGTGCCAGCAGCGTAGATAAGGACGGGACAGGAGATAACTATGGCTACACCTTC
CDR3 protein: CASSVDKDGTGDNYGYTF

D gene: TRBD1
clone size: once
J gene: TRBJ1-6
V gene: TRBV2
CDR3 DNA: TGTGCCAGCAGTGAATTGGGCCCCGGGACAGGGGCCTCTCCCCTCCACTTT
CDR3 protein: CASSELGPGTGASPLHF

D gene: .
clone size: .
J gene: TRBJ1-1
V gene: TRBV19
CDR3 DNA: TGTGCCAGTAGTATTTCCGGCCCCCTGACTAACACTGAAGCTTTCTTT
CDR3 protein: CASSISGPLTNTEAFF

D gene: .
clone size: .
J gene: TRBJ2-5
V gene: TRBV5-1
CDR3 DNA: TGCGCCAGCAGCTTCGCGGGAACGGAAGAGACCCAGTACTTC
CDR3 protein: CASSFAGTEETQYF

D gene: .
clone size: .
J gene: TRBJ2-7
V gene: TRBV18
CDR3 DNA: TGTGCCAGCTCACCGACAGGCAGCTCCTACGAGCAGTACTTC
CDR3 protein: CASSPTGSSYEQYF

D gene: .
clone size: few
J gene: TRBJ1-6
V gene: TRBV28
CDR3 DNA: TGTGCCAGCAGTTTGCGGGTGGGTATTTATAATTCACCCCTCCACTTT
CDR3 protein: CASSLRVGIYNSPLHF

D gene: TRBD2
clone size: once
J gene: TRBJ2-5
V gene: TRBV19
CDR3 DNA: TGTGCCAGTAATGGCGGGGGGGCCTTTGAGACCCAGTACTTC
CDR3 protein: CASNGGGAFETQYF

D gene: TRBD1
clone size: .
J gene: TRBJ1-2
V gene: TRBV29-1
CDR3 DNA: TGCAGCTTTCGACAGGGGGGATATGGCTACACCTTC
CDR3 protein: CSFRQGGYGYTF

D gene: .
clone size: .
J gene: TRBJ2-1
V gene: TRBV5-1
CDR3 DNA: TGCGCCAGCAGCTTGGCAAGGACTCGACTACACTCCTACAATGAGCAGTTCTTC
CDR3 protein: CASSLARTRLHSYNEQFF

D gene: .
clone size: few
J gene: TRBJ1-6
V gene: TRBV28
CDR3 DNA: TGTGCCAGCAGTTTAAGGCAGGGAAGAAATTCACCCCTCCACTTT
CDR3 protein: CASSLRQGRNSPLHF

D gene: .
clone size: .
J gene: TRBJ1-5
V gene: TRBV19
CDR3 DNA: TGTGCCACCTCACGGACCGGGAGCCGGGATCAGCCCCAGCATTTT
CDR3 protein: CATSRTGSRDQPQHF

D gene: TRBD1
clone size: .
J gene: TRBJ1-2
V gene: TRBV3-1/TRBV3-2
CDR3 DNA: TGTGCCAGCAGCTCAGGGGGCTATGGCTACACCTTC
CDR3 protein: CASSSGGYGYTF

D gene: TRBD1
clone size: .
J gene: TRBJ2-7
V gene: TRBV18
CDR3 DNA: TGTGCCAGCTCACCGACAGGGCTTGGCGAGCAGTACTTC
CDR3 protein: CASSPTGLGEQYF

D gene: .
clone size: .
J gene: TRBJ2-7
V gene: TRBV7-2
CDR3 DNA: TGTGCCAGCAGCACTCGACGTGAGGGCTACGAGCAGTACTTC
CDR3 protein: CASSTRREGYEQYF

D gene: TRBD1
clone size: few
J gene: TRBJ1-2
V gene: TRBV5-1
CDR3 DNA: TGCGCCAGCAGCCCGGACAGGGCTGGGAATGGCTACACCTTC
CDR3 protein: CASSPDRAGNGYTF

D gene: TRBD2
clone size: .
J gene: TRBJ2-1
V gene: TRBV29-1
CDR3 DNA: TGCAGCGTTGAAACACAGGCTAGCGGGGTACAGGAGCAGTTCTTC
CDR3 protein: CSVETQASGVQEQFF

D gene: .
clone size: .
J gene: TRBJ1-4
V gene: TRBV7-8
CDR3 DNA: TGTGCCAGCAGCTTAGGACGGGAGGAAAAACTGTTTTTT
CDR3 protein: CASSLGREEKLFF

D gene: .
clone size: .
J gene: TRBJ1-3
V gene: TRBV6-7
CDR3 DNA: TGTGCCAGCAGTTACACACAGAGCTCTGGAAACACCATATATTTT
CDR3 protein: CASSYTQSSGNTIYF

D gene: .
clone size: once
J gene: TRBJ1-2
V gene: TRBV2
CDR3 DNA: TGTGCCAGCAGTGGGGGGGCTAACTATGGCTACACCTTC
CDR3 protein: CASSGGANYGYTF

D gene: TRBD1
clone size: .
J gene: TRBJ1-6
V gene: TRBV3-1/TRBV3-2
CDR3 DNA: TGTGCCAGCAGTTCAACCGGGACAGTTTCACCCCTCCACTTT
CDR3 protein: CASSSTGTVSPLHF

D gene: TRBD1
clone size: .
J gene: TRBJ2-2
V gene: TRBV10-2
CDR3 DNA: TGCGCCAGCAGATCCGGGACAGGGGGCATTGGGGAGCTGTTTTTT
CDR3 protein: CASRSGTGGIGELFF

D gene: TRBD1
clone size: once
J gene: TRBJ2-1
V gene: TRBV19
CDR3 DNA: TGTGCCAGTAGTCCCAGGACAGGGGGGGCGGTTGGGGAGCAGTTCTTC
CDR3 protein: CASSPRTGGAVGEQFF

D gene: TRBD1
clone size: .
J gene: TRBJ1-5
V gene: TRBV5-1
CDR3 DNA: TGCGCCAGCAGCTCAGGACAGGGTGATCAGCCCCAGCATTTT
CDR3 protein: CASSSGQGDQPQHF

D gene: TRBD2
clone size: .
J gene: TRBJ2-1
V gene: TRBV4-2
CDR3 DNA: TGTGCCAGCAGCCAAGAAGGCGATAGCGGGAGAGAGCAGTTCTTC
CDR3 protein: CASSQEGDSGREQFF

D gene: .
clone size: once
J gene: TRBJ1-1
V gene: TRBV10-3
CDR3 DNA: TGTGCCACCCTAAGCGAGATGAACACTGAAGCTTTCTTT
CDR3 protein: CATLSEMNTEAFF

D gene: .
clone size: medium-sized
J gene: TRBJ2-5
V gene: TRBV11-2
CDR3 DNA: TGTGCCAGCAGCTCAGCAGAAGCGGACCATCAAGAGACCCAGTACTTC
CDR3 protein: CASSSAEADHQETQYF

D gene: TRBD1
clone size: .
J gene: TRBJ1-2
V gene: TRBV19
CDR3 DNA: TGTGCCAGTTCGACAGGGCCGGACTATGGCTACACCTTC
CDR3 protein: CASSTGPDYGYTF

D gene: TRBD1
clone size: .
J gene: TRBJ1-1
V gene: TRBV3-1/TRBV3-2
CDR3 DNA: TGTGCCAGCAGCCAAGATCAGGGGACAGGGAGCACTGAAGCTTTCTTT
CDR3 protein: CASSQDQGTGSTEAFF

D gene: .
clone size: .
J gene: TRBJ2-5
V gene: TRBV19
CDR3 DNA: TGTGCCAGTAGTATCACAGGCCTGAAAGAGACCCAGTACTTC
CDR3 protein: CASSITGLKETQYF

D gene: .
clone size: .
J gene: TRBJ2-7
V gene: TRBV15
CDR3 DNA: TGTGCCACCAGCAGAGATCGGGGGTCGTACGAGCAGTACTTC
CDR3 protein: CATSRDRGSYEQYF

D gene: .
clone size: .
J gene: TRBJ2-7
V gene: TRBV6-2/TRBV6-3
CDR3 DNA: TGTGCCAGCAGTGGCCCGGGACAACCTCCCTACGAGCAGTACTTC
CDR3 protein: CASSGPGQPPYEQYF

D gene: TRBD2
clone size: .
J gene: TRBJ2-7
V gene: TRBV6-2/TRBV6-3
CDR3 DNA: TGTGCCAGCAGTTCTTCAGCGGGAGCCTCCCTCGAGCAGTACTTC
CDR3 protein: CASSSSAGASLEQYF

D gene: TRBD1
clone size: .
J gene: TRBJ2-5
V gene: TRBV5-1
CDR3 DNA: TGCGCCAGCAGCTCCCTGGGGACAGGGGTGGAGACCCAGTACTTC
CDR3 protein: CASSSLGTGVETQYF

D gene: TRBD2
clone size: .
J gene: TRBJ2-3
V gene: TRBV28
CDR3 DNA: TGTGCCAGCAGTTTAGGGTTAGCGGGAATCACAGATACGCAGTATTTT
CDR3 protein: CASSLGLAGITDTQYF

D gene: TRBD1
clone size: .
J gene: TRBJ1-6
V gene: TRBV28
CDR3 DNA: TGTGCCAGCCAACAGGGGTATTCACCCCTCCACTTT
CDR3 protein: CASQQGYSPLHF

D gene: TRBD1
clone size: .
J gene: TRBJ2-6
V gene: TRBV6-2/TRBV6-3
CDR3 DNA: TGTGCCAGCAGTTACCCCTACAGGGGGCCTGGGGCCAACGTCCTGACTTTC
CDR3 protein: CASSYPYRGPGANVLTF

D gene: .
clone size: .
J gene: TRBJ1-1
V gene: TRBV30
CDR3 DNA: TGTGCCTCATCTCAGGGGAACACTGAAGCTTTCTTT
CDR3 protein: CASSQGNTEAFF

D gene: .
clone size: few
J gene: TRBJ1-2
V gene: TRBV24-1
CDR3 DNA: TGTGCCACCAGTGAGGAGACCTTAAGCTATGGCTACACCTTC
CDR3 protein: CATSEETLSYGYTF

D gene: TRBD1
clone size: .
J gene: TRBJ1-1
V gene: TRBV5-4
CDR3 DNA: TGTGCCAGCAGTAAAAGGGACAGCACTGAAGCTTTCTTT
CDR3 protein: CASSKRDSTEAFF

D gene: TRBD2
clone size: .
J gene: TRBJ2-5
V gene: TRBV12-5
CDR3 DNA: TGTGCTAGTGGTTTTACAGCGGGAGGTGGAGGGCGCGAGACCCAGTACTTC
CDR3 protein: CASGFTAGGGGRETQYF

D gene: TRBD1
clone size: .
J gene: TRBJ2-3
V gene: TRBV5-1
CDR3 DNA: TGCGCCAGCAGTAGAACAGGGGTCACAGATACGCAGTATTTT
CDR3 protein: CASSRTGVTDTQYF

D gene: TRBD1
clone size: .
J gene: TRBJ2-2
V gene: TRBV2
CDR3 DNA: TGTGCCAGCAACCTTGACAGGGGGCTCGGGGAGCTGTTTTTT
CDR3 protein: CASNLDRGLGELFF

D gene: .
clone size: few
J gene: TRBJ2-7
V gene: TRBV28
CDR3 DNA: TGTGCCAGCAGTAGGCCATACGGGTCATACGAGCAGTACTTC
CDR3 protein: CASSRPYGSYEQYF

D gene: .
clone size: .
J gene: TRBJ2-7
V gene: TRBV3-1/TRBV3-2
CDR3 DNA: TGTGCCAGCAGCTACTCCGAATTCGAGCAGTACTTC
CDR3 protein: CASSYSEFEQYF

D gene: .
clone size: .
J gene: TRBJ1-1
V gene: TRBV28
CDR3 DNA: TGTGCCAGCAGTTTAGTCCAGGCGGGGACTGAAGCTTTCTTT
CDR3 protein: CASSLVQAGTEAFF

D gene: .
clone size: .
J gene: TRBJ1-1
V gene: TRBV5-1
CDR3 DNA: TGCGCCAGCAGCTCCCAAACCCAGGGGAACACTGAAGCTTTCTTT
CDR3 protein: CASSSQTQGNTEAFF

D gene: .
clone size: .
J gene: TRBJ1-2
V gene: TRBV5-1
CDR3 DNA: TGCGCCAGCAGCCCGACAGAGTTCGGGGGCTACACCTTC
CDR3 protein: CASSPTEFGGYTF

D gene: TRBD2
clone size: .
J gene: TRBJ2-7
V gene: TRBV7-9
CDR3 DNA: TGTGCCAGCAGCTTAAGACTAGCGAGGGAGCAGTACTTC
CDR3 protein: CASSLRLAREQYF

D gene: .
clone size: .
J gene: TRBJ1-5
V gene: TRBV2
CDR3 DNA: TGTGCCAGCAGTGAATTTGGACCACCCGGGACAAGACGGCAGCCCCAGCATTTT
CDR3 protein: CASSEFGPPGTRRQPQHF